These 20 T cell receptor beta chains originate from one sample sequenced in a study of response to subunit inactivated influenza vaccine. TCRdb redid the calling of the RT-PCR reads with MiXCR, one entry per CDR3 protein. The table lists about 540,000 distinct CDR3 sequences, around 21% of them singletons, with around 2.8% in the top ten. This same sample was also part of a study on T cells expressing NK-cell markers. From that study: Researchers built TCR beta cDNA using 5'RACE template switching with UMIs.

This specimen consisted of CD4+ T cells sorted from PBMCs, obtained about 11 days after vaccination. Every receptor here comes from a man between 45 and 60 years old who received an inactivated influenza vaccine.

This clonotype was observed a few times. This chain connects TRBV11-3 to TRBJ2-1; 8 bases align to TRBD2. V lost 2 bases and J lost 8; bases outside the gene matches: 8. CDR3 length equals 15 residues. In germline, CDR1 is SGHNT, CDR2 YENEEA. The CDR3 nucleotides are TGTGCCAGCAGCTTATCGGGAGGGCCCTCAGATGAGCAGTTCTTC. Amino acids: CASSLSGGPSDEQFF.

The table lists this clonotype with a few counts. In DNA, the CDR3 is TGTGCCAGCAGCTTAGCGGGACACGACACCGGGGAGCTGTTTTTT. Its translation: CASSLAGHDTGELFF. The chain carries TRBV11-1 and TRBJ2-2, with a tentative D call TRBD1 (6 bases). This CDR3 is built from 15 residues. Germline assignment: CDR1 SGHAT and CDR2 FQDESV (reference sequence). Trimming left V 0 bases short and J 3 bases short, with 8 bases between.

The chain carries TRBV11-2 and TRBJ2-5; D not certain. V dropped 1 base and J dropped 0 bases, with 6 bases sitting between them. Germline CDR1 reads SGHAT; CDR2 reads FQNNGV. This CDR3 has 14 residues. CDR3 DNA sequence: TGTGCCAGCAGCTTAGGCGCCTACCAAGAGACCCAGTACTTC. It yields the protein CASSLGAYQETQYF.

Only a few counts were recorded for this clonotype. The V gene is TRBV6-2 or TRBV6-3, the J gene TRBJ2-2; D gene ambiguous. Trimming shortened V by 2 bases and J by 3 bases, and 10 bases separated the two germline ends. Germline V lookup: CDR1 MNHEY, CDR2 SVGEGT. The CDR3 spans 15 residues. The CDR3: CASSYEEHHTGELFF. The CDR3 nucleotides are TGTGCCAGCAGTTACGAAGAACACCACACCGGGGAGCTGTTTTTT.

This chain's CDR3 is CSVALGRSSSYNEQFF. In DNA form, the CDR3 reads TGCAGCGTTGCTCTCGGGAGGTCCAGCTCCTACAATGAGCAGTTCTTC. V is TRBV29-1 and J is TRBJ2-1; TRBD2 matches at 7 bases. The CDR3 totals 16 residues. With V trimmed by 4 bases and J by 0 bases, 9 bases remained unmatched. Germline V gene lookup returns CDR1 SQVTM and CDR2 ANQGSEA.

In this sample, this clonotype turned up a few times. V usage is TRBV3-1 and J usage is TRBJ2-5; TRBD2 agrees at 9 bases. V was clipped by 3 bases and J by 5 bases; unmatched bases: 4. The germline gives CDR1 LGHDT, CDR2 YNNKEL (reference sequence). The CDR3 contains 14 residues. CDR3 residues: CASSQRGGQETQYF. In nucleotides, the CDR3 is TGTGCCAGCAGCCAGCGGGGGGGCCAGGAGACCCAGTACTTC.

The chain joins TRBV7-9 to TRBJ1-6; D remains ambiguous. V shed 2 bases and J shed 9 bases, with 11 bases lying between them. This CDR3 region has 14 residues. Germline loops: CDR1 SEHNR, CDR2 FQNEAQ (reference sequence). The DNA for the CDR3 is TGTGCCAGCAGCTTAAATGCGGTTAGTTCACCCCTCCACTTT. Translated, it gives CASSLNAVSSPLHF.

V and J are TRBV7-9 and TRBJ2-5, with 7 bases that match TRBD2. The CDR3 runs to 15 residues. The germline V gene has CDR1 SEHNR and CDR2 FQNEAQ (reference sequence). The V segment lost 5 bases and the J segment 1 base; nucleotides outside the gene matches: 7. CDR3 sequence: CASSQAGDSQETQYF. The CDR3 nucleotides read TGTGCCAGCAGCCAGGCGGGAGATTCCCAAGAGACCCAGTACTTC.

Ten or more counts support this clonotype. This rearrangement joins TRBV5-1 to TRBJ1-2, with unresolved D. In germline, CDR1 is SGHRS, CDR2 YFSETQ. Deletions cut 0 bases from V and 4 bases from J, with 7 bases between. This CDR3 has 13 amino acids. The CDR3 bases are TGCGCCAGCAGCTTGGGTTCGGGCTATGGCTACACCTTC. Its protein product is CASSLGSGYGYTF.

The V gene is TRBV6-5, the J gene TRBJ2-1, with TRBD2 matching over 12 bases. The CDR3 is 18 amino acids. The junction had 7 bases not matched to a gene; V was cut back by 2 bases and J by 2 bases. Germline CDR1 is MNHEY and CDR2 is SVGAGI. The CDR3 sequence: CASSYALLAGGPYNEQFF. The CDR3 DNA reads TGTGCCAGCAGTTACGCTTTACTAGCGGGGGGACCCTACAATGAGCAGTTCTTC.

This chain's CDR3 is CASSLVQYNEQFF. In DNA form, the CDR3 reads TGTGCCAGCAGCTTAGTCCAGTACAATGAGCAGTTCTTC. V gene TRBV7-9 combines with J gene TRBJ2-1; no definite D call. Trimming shortened V by 1 base and J by 4 bases, and 5 bases separated the two germline ends. Germline loops: CDR1 SEHNR, CDR2 FQNEAQ (reference sequence). This CDR3 region has 13 residues.

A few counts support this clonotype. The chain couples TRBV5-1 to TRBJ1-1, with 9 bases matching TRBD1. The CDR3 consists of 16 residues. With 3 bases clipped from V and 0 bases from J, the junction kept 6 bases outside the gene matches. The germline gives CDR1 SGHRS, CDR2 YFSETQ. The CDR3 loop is CASSSGQGRLNTEAFF. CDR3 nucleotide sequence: TGCGCCAGCAGCTCGGGACAGGGCCGCTTGAACACTGAAGCTTTCTTT.

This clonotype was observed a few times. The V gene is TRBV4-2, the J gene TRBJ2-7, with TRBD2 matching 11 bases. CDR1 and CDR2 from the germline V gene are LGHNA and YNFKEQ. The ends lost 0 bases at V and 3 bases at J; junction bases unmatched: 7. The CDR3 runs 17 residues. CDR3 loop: CASSQEGPGLADYEQYF. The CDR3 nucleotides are TGTGCCAGCAGCCAAGAGGGGCCGGGACTAGCGGACTACGAGCAGTACTTC.

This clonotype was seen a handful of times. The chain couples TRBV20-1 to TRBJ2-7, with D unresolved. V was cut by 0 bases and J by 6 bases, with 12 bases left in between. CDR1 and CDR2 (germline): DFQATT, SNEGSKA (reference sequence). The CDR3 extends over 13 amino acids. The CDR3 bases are TGCAGTGCTAGAGATCGAAGGGCGCGCGAGCAGTACTTC. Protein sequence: CSARDRRAREQYF.

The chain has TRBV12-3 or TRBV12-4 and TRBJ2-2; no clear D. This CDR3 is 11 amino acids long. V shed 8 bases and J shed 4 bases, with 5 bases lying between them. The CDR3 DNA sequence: TGTGCCAGCGGCTTCACCGGGGAGCTGTTTTTT. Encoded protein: CASGFTGELFF.

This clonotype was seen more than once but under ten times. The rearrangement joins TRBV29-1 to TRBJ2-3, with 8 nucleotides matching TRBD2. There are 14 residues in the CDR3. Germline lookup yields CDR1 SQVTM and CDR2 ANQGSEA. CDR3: CSWGGRPSTDTQYF. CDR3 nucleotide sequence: TGCAGTTGGGGCGGGAGGCCAAGCACAGATACGCAGTATTTT.

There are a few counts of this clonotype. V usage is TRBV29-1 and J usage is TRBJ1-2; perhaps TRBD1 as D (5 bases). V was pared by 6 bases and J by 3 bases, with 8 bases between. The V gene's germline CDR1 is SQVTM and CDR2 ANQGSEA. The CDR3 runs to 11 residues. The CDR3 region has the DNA TGCAGCGTGGGGGAAGACTATGGCTACACCTTC. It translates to CSVGEDYGYTF.

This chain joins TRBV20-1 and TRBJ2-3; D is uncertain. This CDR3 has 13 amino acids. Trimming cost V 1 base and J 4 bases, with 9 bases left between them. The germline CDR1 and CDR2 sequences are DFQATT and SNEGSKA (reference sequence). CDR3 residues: CSARVPRSDTQYF. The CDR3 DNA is TGCAGTGCTAGAGTCCCGCGGTCAGATACGCAGTATTTT.

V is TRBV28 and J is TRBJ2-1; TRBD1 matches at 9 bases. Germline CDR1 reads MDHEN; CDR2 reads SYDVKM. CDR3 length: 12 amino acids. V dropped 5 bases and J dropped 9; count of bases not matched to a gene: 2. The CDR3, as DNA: TGTGCCAGCAGTCAGGGACAGGGTGAGCAGTTCTTC. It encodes CASSQGQGEQFF.

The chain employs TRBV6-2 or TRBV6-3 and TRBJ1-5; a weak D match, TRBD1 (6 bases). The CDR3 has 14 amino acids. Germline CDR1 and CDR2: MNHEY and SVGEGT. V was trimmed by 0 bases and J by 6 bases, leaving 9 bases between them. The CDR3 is CASSYSSQGQPQHF. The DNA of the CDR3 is TGTGCCAGCAGTTACTCCTCACAGGGTCAGCCCCAGCATTTT.